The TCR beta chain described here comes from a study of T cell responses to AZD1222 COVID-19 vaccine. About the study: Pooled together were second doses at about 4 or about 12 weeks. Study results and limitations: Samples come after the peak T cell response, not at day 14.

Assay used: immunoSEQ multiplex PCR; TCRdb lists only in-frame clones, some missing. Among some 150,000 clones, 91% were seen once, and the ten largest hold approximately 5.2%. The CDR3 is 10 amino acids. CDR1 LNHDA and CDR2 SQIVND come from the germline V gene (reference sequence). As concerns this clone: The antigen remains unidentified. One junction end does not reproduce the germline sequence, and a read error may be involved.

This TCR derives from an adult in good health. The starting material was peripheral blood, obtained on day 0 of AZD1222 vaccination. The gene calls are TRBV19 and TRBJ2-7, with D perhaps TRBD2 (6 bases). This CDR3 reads CASTFPGLLF. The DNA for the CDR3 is TGTGCCAGTACCTTCCCGGGACTTCTGTTC.